A selection of T cell receptor beta chains follows, all from one sample in a study of shared clonotypes between healthy human individuals. Some clones are missing from TCRdb's copy, which holds only in-frame ones; the method was immunoSEQ multiplex PCR. Of 2 million to 2.5 million clones in the sample, 80% to 95% are singletons; the top ten hold 0.35% to 0.45%. The sequencing input was naive CD4+ T cells from PBMCs. The receptors shown here come from a man aged 18 to 29 in good health. Some clones in this sample may be carry-over from other donors' samples. The CDR3 runs from the conserved cysteine through the conserved F or W. Each record gives: CDR3 DNA, CDR3 protein, D gene, clone size, J gene, V gene. The D gene is left open where the match is weak. Clone size is stated in some rows and not others, as once, few, many or a class when expanded.

TGTGCCAGCAGCGTCCCAACTAGCGGAGAGTACCAAGAGACCCAGTACTTC CASSVPTSGEYQETQYF TRBD2 NA TRBJ2-5 TRBV7-2
TGTGCCAGCAGTTCGGGGGAGATCGGTCCAGATACGCAGTATTTT CASSSGEIGPDTQYF NA NA TRBJ2-3 TRBV28
TGTGCCAGCAGCTTGGGAGGGGTGACCTCTGGAAACACCATATATTTT CASSLGGVTSGNTIYF NA NA TRBJ1-3 TRBV5-4
TGTGCCAGCAGCTTAGACCGGACTAGACTCTACGAGCAGTACTTC CASSLDRTRLYEQYF TRBD2 NA TRBJ2-7 TRBV7-2
TGTGCCAGCAGACGAGGGTTCCGGGGACAGGGGGAAACGAGGGCTTTCTTT CASRRGFRGQGETRAFF TRBD1 NA TRBJ1-1 TRBV28
TGTGCCAGCAGTACCACCGGGACAGGGGGCCCCATTAACTATGGCTACACCTTC CASSTTGTGGPINYGYTF TRBD1 once TRBJ1-2 TRBV28
TGTGCCAGCAGCTTGGGCGGGACAGTACCCTACGAGCAGTACTTC CASSLGGTVPYEQYF NA NA TRBJ2-7 TRBV5-5
TGTGCCAGCAGCCTCATGAAGGTGCGGGGAAGGGTAGATACGCAGTATTTT CASSLMKVRGRVDTQYF NA NA TRBJ2-3 TRBV5-4
TGTGCCAGCAGCTCCCGGACAGCTATGAACACTGAAGCTTTCTTT CASSSRTAMNTEAFF NA NA TRBJ1-1 TRBV7-9
TGTGCCAGCAGCTTAGCCCTGGGGAGGGCTTACGAGCAGTACTTC CASSLALGRAYEQYF TRBD2 NA TRBJ2-7 TRBV7-2
TGTGCCAGCAGCCGACGGACCCTGAACACTGAAGCTTTCTTT CASSRRTLNTEAFF NA NA TRBJ1-1 TRBV28
TGTGCCAGCAGTTTAATCGCAGGGGTGAAAAACATTCAGTACTTC CASSLIAGVKNIQYF NA NA TRBJ2-4 TRBV27
TGTGCCAGCACCTACAGGGGCCCACAAGAGACCCAGTACTTC CASTYRGPQETQYF TRBD1 NA TRBJ2-5 TRBV7-8
TGCGCCAGCAGCGCGGGGACCTCCAGTGAGTACGAGCAGTACTTC CASSAGTSSEYEQYF NA NA TRBJ2-7 TRBV5-1
TGTGCCAGCAGCTTAGAGGGACTAGGGACCGGGGAGCTGTTTTTT CASSLEGLGTGELFF TRBD2 few TRBJ2-2 TRBV11-2
TGCGCCAGCAGCCAGGGACTAGCGGGAGGGCGTATAAATGAGCAGTTCTTC CASSQGLAGGRINEQFF TRBD2 NA TRBJ2-1 TRBV4-1
TGCGCCAGCAGCCTAGGGACTAGCGGGAGTTACGCAGATACGCAGTATTTT CASSLGTSGSYADTQYF TRBD2 NA TRBJ2-3 TRBV5-1
TGCGCCAGCAGCCGGACTAGCGGGAGGGTGGATGAGCAGTTCTTC CASSRTSGRVDEQFF TRBD2 NA TRBJ2-1 TRBV5-1
TGTGCCAGCAGCCCGCTCGGACTAGCGGGAATTTACGAGCAGTACTTC CASSPLGLAGIYEQYF TRBD2 NA TRBJ2-7 TRBV7-2
TGTGCCGCAGGCGAGACTGTCTACGAGCAGTACTTC CAAGETVYEQYF NA NA TRBJ2-7 TRBV2
TGCGCCAGCAGCCAAGATCTAGAGCGACTCAGCAATCAGCCCCAGCATTTT CASSQDLERLSNQPQHF NA NA TRBJ1-5 TRBV4-1
TGTGCCAGCAGTTTGGCAGGCGGTAACTACGAGCAGTACTTC CASSLAGGNYEQYF NA NA TRBJ2-7 TRBV28
TGTGCCAGCAGCTTAGTGGATGGCAGGGGTATGGTCGACGAGCAGTACTTC CASSLVDGRGMVDEQYF NA NA TRBJ2-7 TRBV7-9
TGTGCCAGCAGCTTAGCGGGGGGGGTGAACACTGAAGCTTTCTTT CASSLAGGVNTEAFF NA NA TRBJ1-1 TRBV11-1
TGTGCCAGCAATATGCAGGGGGGAGACGGGGAGCAGTACTTC CASNMQGGDGEQYF NA NA TRBJ2-7 TRBV28
TGTGCCAGCAGCTTTTTCGTCAGGGGGACCACTGAAGCTTTCTTT CASSFFVRGTTEAFF TRBD1 NA TRBJ1-1 TRBV7-8
TGCAGTGCTGTTTACAATGAGCAGTTCTTC CSAVYNEQFF NA NA TRBJ2-1 TRBV20-1
TGTGCCAGCAGCTCCCCGAGGACCCCCAATGAGCAGTTCTTC CASSSPRTPNEQFF NA NA TRBJ2-1 TRBV7-3
TGCGCCAGCAGAAACAGCGGTAGCAATGAGCAGTTCTTC CASRNSGSNEQFF NA NA TRBJ2-1 TRBV5-1
TGTGCCAGCAGCCCGGACAGTAACACTGAAGCTTTCTTT CASSPDSNTEAFF NA once TRBJ1-1 TRBV11-2
TGTGCCAGTAGTATAACCTGGGGGGAAGAGACCCAGTACTTC CASSITWGEETQYF NA NA TRBJ2-5 TRBV19
TGCGCCAGCAGAAATCGCCGGACAGGGGGCTCGGAGACCCAGTACTTC CASRNRRTGGSETQYF TRBD1 NA TRBJ2-5 TRBV5-1
TGTGCCATCAGTGCACGACAAGGAGGGGGGGTCGGGAGCAATCAGCCCCAGCATTTT CAISARQGGGVGSNQPQHF NA NA TRBJ1-5 TRBV10-3
TGTGCCAGCAGTTTATTAGCTCAGGGGGACGGCTACACCTTC CASSLLAQGDGYTF TRBD1 NA TRBJ1-2 TRBV28
TGCGCCAGCAGCCATACCTGGCGGCAGGGTGAGGAAAAACTGTTTTTT CASSHTWRQGEEKLFF NA NA TRBJ1-4 TRBV4-3
TGTGCCAGCAGCCGGCCACAGGGGCTAAGGAACACTGAAGCTTTCTTT CASSRPQGLRNTEAFF TRBD1 NA TRBJ1-1 TRBV28
TGCGCCAGCAGCTTGATAGCGGGAGGGCCGTACGAGCAGTACTTC CASSLIAGGPYEQYF TRBD2 NA TRBJ2-7 TRBV5-1
TGTGCCAGTAGTATAGTCCGGGACGGGTTTCTCTATGGCTACACCTTC CASSIVRDGFLYGYTF NA NA TRBJ1-2 TRBV19
TGTGCCAGCAGTGAAGTAGGGGCCATATATTTT CASSEVGAIYF NA NA TRBJ1-3 TRBV2
TGTGCCAGCAGCGAGCGGGACAAATATCAGCCCCAGCATTTT CASSERDKYQPQHF NA NA TRBJ1-5 TRBV9
TGTGCCAGCAGTAGGGACGTTCGGAATCAGCCCCAGCATTTT CASSRDVRNQPQHF NA NA TRBJ1-5 TRBV6-5
TGCGCCAGCAGCCTAGCAGGGTATGGCTACACCTTC CASSLAGYGYTF NA NA TRBJ1-2 TRBV4-3
TGTGCCAGTAGTATAGGCTCGGGAAGATCTGGGGCCAACGTCCTGACTTTC CASSIGSGRSGANVLTF NA NA TRBJ2-6 TRBV19
TGTGCCAGCAGCGACAGGGTGGGGGAGCTGTTTTTT CASSDRVGELFF NA once TRBJ2-2 TRBV9
TGCGCCAGCAGCTTATCTAGCGGGAGTTTGGGGGAGCAGTACTTC CASSLSSGSLGEQYF TRBD2 NA TRBJ2-7 TRBV5-1
TGCGCCAGCAGCCGCGAACAGGTTAGGGACACTGAAGCTTTCTTT CASSREQVRDTEAFF NA NA TRBJ1-1 TRBV5-1
TGTGCCAGCAGCCGAGCGGTTCAGGAAAACACCATATATTTT CASSRAVQENTIYF NA NA TRBJ1-3 TRBV6-5
TGTGCCAGCAGCGCCTCGTGGGCCACAAATGAGCAGTTCTTC CASSASWATNEQFF NA NA TRBJ2-1 TRBV9
TGTGCCAGCTCACCACAAGACGGCTTAGGCTACACCTTC CASSPQDGLGYTF NA NA TRBJ1-2 TRBV18
TGTGCCAGTAATTCAGGGGGATCCAACTATGGCTACACCTTC CASNSGGSNYGYTF TRBD1 NA TRBJ1-2 TRBV19
TGTGCCAGTAGTATAGGTTCCCGGACGTCATACAATGAGCAGTTCTTC CASSIGSRTSYNEQFF NA NA TRBJ2-1 TRBV19
TGTGCCAGCAGTTTCAGGGATTGGTACCAAGAGACCCAGTACTTC CASSFRDWYQETQYF NA NA TRBJ2-5 TRBV28
TGTGCCAGCAGCTTACTCCTAGCGGGAGCTGATACGCAGTATTTT CASSLLLAGADTQYF TRBD2 NA TRBJ2-3 TRBV7-2
TGCAGCGTTGCCTCCAGCAGTAAAGAGACCCAGTACTTC CSVASSSKETQYF NA NA TRBJ2-5 TRBV29-1
TGCGCCAGCAGCTTGGGACAGGGATTGGAAAAACTGTTTTTT CASSLGQGLEKLFF TRBD1 NA TRBJ1-4 TRBV5-1
TGTGCCAGCAGCACCCTCCTGAGGAGTTTCGCCTACGAGCAGTACTTC CASSTLLRSFAYEQYF NA NA TRBJ2-7 TRBV21-1
TGTGCCAGCAAGAGGGACAGGATCCTCGTCAATGAGCAGTTCTTC CASKRDRILVNEQFF TRBD1 NA TRBJ2-1 TRBV6-1
TGTGCCAGCAGCCTAGCGGGACATTTGAATGAGCAGTTCTTC CASSLAGHLNEQFF TRBD2 NA TRBJ2-1 TRBV14